This TCR beta chain was recorded in a study of blood T cell repertoires in COVID-19. The overall study: Some COVID-19 samples were acute and others convalescent; all came from the United States, Italy and Spain.

This CDR3 has 16 amino acids. V lost 4 bases and J lost 4; bases outside the gene matches: 5. CDR1 and CDR2 from the germline V gene are SGHAT and FQNNGV. Methods used by the authors: Cell counts per sample came from amplifying reference gene primers. Profiled with immunoSEQ multiplex PCR; TCRdb holds only in-frame clones, not every one. V, J and clone size are those of that table, while D and trimming were read from the DNA. The sample includes 100,000 or so clones, approximately 90% seen only once; the top ten take about 2.2%. The chain carries TRBV11-2 and TRBJ1-6, with 9 bases identical to TRBD1. The sequenced material came from peripheral blood. The sequence derives from a man aged 50-59 years with active COVID-19. CDR3 nucleotide sequence: TGTGCCAGCAGCTCACAGGGGGCTATATATAATTCACCCCTCCACTTT. Its translation: CASSSQGAIYNSPLHF.